This TCR beta chain was obtained from a study of blood T cell repertoires in COVID-19 (dated by TCRdb to between 2020 and 2021). Looking at the study overall: Samples from collaborators originated in the United States, Italy and Spain and spanned both the acute and convalescent phases of COVID-19. The prospective study material was composed of cDNA or gDNA derived from T cells, B-cell-depleted T cells, or PBMCs. The dataset comprised deeply sampled blood TCRbeta repertoires from subjects exposed to, actively infected with, or recovered from COVID-19. The repertoires were released in a freely available public database meant as a resource for research on the immune response to SARS-CoV-2. Samples were obtained from the ongoing ImmuneRACE study (first 160 participants) and from 1,254 subjects provided by 6 global collaborators. The sample metadata nearly always contained a de-identified subject ID, COVID-19 status, age in years and sex. Where available, HLA class I and class II types were taken from metadata supplied by the sample provider and were not determined by assay-based typing. Findings and caveats that apply to the study as a whole: The quantity of clinical and demographic metadata differed by source and by participant and was supplied without curation.

The germline V gene (reference sequence) specifies SEHNR as CDR1 and FQNEAQ as CDR2. Trimming costs V 5 bases and J 3 bases, and their ends lie 15 bases apart. From the cysteine up to the phenylalanine, the CDR3 has a length of 15 residues. Solely the CDR3 DNA is kept, with 45 bases framed from the first base. In the case of this clone: The clone's antigen remains unknown. Qualities for individual bases were not recorded, and no much larger clone is one base off.

TCRbeta CDR3 regions were amplified from genomic DNA using the immunoSEQ Assay, a bias-controlled multiplex PCR. The paper's processing steps were these. The number of nucleated cells in each sample was estimated from the amplification of reference gene primers within the assay. To quantify the absolute abundance of each unique TCRbeta CDR3 rearrangement, sequence reads were collapsed and filtered. For each sample, productive Simpson clonality was calculated by taking the square root of Simpson's diversity index across productive rearrangements. What TCRdb holds here is the immuneACCESS table cut down to in-frame rearrangements. Part of the clones is not present; checked against another copy, under half of the missing clones reflect an unresolved V gene, and the others are unexplained. V and J calls and clone size are copied from that table; D and trimming were computed from the DNA. Counted in this sample were 160,000 or so clones; about 83% of them appeared once. 1.5% of the sample comes from the top ten.

Whole blood was collected in K2EDTA tubes by collaborating institutions according to the institutions' own protocols. For TCRbeta analysis, collaborators shipped samples in one of three forms: frozen whole blood, isolated PBMCs, or DNA extracted from either of those sample types. Recombination linked TRBV7-9 to TRBJ2-3; TRBD2 might be the D gene, on 6 matching bases. The clonotype originates from a human donor in a cohort sampled during active COVID-19. The sequenced sample was peripheral blood. The bases read TGTGCCAGCAGCCCCATCGGCCGGGAGACAGATACGCAGTATTTT. Translated, it reads CASSPIGRETDTQYF.